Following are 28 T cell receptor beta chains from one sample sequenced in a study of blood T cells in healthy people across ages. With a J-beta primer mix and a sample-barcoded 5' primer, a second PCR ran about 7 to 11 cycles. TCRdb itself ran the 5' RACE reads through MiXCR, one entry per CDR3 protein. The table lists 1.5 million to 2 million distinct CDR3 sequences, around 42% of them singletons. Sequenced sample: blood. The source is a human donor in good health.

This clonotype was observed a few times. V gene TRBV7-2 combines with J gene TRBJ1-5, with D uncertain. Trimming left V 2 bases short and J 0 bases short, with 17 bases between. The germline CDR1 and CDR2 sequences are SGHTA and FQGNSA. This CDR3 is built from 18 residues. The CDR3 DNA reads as TGTGCCAGCAGCTTAATGTTAGGAACATATTATAGCAATCAGCCCCAGCATTTT. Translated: CASSLMLGTYYSNQPQHF.

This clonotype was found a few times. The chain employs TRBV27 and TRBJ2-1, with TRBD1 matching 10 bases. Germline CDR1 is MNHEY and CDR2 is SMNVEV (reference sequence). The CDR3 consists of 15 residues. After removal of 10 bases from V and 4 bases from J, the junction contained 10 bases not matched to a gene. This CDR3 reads CATSQGQGVYNEQFF. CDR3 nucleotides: TGTGCCACTTCCCAAGGACAGGGGGTATACAATGAGCAGTTCTTC.

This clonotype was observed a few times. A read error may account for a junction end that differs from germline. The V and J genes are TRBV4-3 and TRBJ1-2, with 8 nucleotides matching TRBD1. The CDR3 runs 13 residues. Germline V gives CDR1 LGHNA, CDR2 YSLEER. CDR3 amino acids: CASSQLRGQGCTF. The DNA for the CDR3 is TGCGCCAGCAGCCAGCTCAGGGGGCAAGGCTGCACCTTC.

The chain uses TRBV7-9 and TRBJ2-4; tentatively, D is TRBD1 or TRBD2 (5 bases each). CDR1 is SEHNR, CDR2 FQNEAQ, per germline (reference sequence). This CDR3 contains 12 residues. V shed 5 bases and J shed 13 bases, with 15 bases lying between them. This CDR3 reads CASSVEGNEQYF. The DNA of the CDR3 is TGTGCCAGCAGCGTAGAGGGGAATGAGCAGTACTTC. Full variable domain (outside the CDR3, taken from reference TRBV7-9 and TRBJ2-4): DTGVSQNPRHKITKRGQNVTFRCDPISEHNRLYWYRQTLGQGPEFLTYFQNEAQLEKSRLLSDRFSAERPKGSFSTLEIQRTEQGDSAMYLCASSVEGNEQYFGAGTRLSVL.

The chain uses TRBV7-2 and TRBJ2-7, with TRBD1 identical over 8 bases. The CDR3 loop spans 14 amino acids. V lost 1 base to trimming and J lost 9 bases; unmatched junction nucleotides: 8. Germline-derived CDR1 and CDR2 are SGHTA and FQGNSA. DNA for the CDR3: TGTACCAGCAGCTTAGAACAGGGGGGAGGCGGGCAGTACTTC. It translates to CTSSLEQGGGGQYF.

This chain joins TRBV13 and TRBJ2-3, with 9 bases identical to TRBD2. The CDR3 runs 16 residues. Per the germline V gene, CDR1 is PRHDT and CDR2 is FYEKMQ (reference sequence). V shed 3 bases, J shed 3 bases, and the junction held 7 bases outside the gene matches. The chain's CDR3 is CASSLTPSGVTDTQYF. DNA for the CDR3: TGTGCCAGCAGCTTGACGCCTAGCGGGGTTACAGATACGCAGTATTTT.

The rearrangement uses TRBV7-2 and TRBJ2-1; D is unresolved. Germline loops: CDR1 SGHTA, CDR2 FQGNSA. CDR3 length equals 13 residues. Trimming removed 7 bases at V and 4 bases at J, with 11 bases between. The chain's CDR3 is CASNSMGYNEQFF. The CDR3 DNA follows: TGTGCCAGCAACTCCATGGGATACAATGAGCAGTTCTTC.

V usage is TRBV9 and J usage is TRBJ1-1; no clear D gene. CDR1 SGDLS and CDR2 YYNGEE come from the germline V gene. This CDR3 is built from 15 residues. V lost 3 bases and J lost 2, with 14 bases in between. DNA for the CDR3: TGTGCCAGCAGCGCGGGGAGGGCCCTCAACACTGAAGCTTTCTTT. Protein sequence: CASSAGRALNTEAFF.

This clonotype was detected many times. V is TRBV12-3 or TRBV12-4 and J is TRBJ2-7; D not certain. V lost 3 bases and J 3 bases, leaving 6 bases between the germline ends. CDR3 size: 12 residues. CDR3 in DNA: TGTGCCAGCAGTTTTTCCCGCTACGAGCAGTACTTC. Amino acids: CASSFSRYEQYF.

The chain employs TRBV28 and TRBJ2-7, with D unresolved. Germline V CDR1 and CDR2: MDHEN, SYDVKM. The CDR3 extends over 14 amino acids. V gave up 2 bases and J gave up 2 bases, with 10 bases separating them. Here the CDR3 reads CASSLREKTYEQYF. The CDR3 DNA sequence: TGTGCCAGCAGTTTACGTGAAAAAACCTACGAGCAGTACTTC.

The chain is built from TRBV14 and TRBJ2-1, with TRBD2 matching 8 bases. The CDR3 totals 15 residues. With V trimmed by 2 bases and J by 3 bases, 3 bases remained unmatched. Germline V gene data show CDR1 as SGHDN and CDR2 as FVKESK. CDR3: CASSQRRGVYNEQFF. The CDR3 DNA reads TGTGCCAGCAGCCAACGGCGGGGGGTCTACAATGAGCAGTTCTTC.

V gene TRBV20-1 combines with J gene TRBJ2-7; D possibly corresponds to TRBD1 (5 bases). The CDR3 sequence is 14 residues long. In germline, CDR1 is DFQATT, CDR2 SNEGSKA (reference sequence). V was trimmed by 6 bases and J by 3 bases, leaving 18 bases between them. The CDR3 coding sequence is TGCAGTGCCGGAATGCACTGGGGCCTCTACGAGCAGTACTTC. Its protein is CSAGMHWGLYEQYF.

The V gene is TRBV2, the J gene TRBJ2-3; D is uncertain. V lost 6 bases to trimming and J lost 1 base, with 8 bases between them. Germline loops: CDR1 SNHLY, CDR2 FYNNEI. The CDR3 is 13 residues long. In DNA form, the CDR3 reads TGTGCCAGCAGCGGTATTGGCACAGATACGCAGTATTTT. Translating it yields CASSGIGTDTQYF.

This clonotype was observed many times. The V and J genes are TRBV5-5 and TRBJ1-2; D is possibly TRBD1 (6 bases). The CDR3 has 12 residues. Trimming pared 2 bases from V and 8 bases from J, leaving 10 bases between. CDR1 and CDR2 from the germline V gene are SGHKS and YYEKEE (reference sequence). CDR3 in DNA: TGTGCCAGCAGCTTCGAACAGGGCGGCTACACCTTC. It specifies CASSFEQGGYTF.

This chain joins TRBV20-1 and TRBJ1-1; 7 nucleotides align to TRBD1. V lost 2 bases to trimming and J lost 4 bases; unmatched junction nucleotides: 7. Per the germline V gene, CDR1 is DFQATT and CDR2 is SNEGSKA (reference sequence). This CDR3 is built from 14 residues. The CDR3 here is CSARREGAGTEAFF. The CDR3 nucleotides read TGCAGTGCTAGACGAGAGGGGGCCGGCACTGAAGCTTTCTTT.

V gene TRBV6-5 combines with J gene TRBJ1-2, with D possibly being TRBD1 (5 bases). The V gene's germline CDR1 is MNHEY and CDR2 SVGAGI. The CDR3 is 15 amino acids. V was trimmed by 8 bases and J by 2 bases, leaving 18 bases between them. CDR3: CASLGVREGNYGYTF. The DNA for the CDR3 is TGTGCCAGCTTGGGAGTTCGAGAGGGGAACTATGGCTACACCTTC.

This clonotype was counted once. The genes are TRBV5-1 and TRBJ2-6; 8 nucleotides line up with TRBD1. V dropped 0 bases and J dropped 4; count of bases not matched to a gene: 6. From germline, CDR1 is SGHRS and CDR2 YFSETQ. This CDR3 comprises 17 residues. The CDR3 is CASSLGQGIYGANVLTF. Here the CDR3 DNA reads TGCGCCAGCAGCTTGGGACAGGGGATATACGGGGCCAACGTCCTGACTTTC. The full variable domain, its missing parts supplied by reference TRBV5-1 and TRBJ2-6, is KAGVTQTPRYLIKTRGQQVTLSCSPISGHRSVSWYQQTPGQGLQFLFEYFSETQRNKGNFPGRFSGRQFSNSRSEMNVSTLELGDSALYLCASSLGQGIYGANVLTFGAGSRLTVL.

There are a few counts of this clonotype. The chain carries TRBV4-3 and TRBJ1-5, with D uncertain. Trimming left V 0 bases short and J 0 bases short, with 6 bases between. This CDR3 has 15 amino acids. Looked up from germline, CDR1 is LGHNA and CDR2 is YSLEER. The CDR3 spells CASSQEDNSNQPQHF. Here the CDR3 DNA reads TGCGCCAGCAGCCAAGAGGATAATAGCAATCAGCCCCAGCATTTT.

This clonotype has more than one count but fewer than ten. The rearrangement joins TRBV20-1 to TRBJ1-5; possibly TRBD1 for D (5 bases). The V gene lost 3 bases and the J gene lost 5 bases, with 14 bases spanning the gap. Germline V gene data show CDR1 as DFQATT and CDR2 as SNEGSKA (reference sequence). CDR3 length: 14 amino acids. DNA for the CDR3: TGCAGTGCTAGTACTGGGGGAATCCATCAGCCCCAGCATTTT. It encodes CSASTGGIHQPQHF.

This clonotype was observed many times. The CDR3 spells CASSPGTSGPSYEQYF. The CDR3 DNA reads TGTGCCAGCAGCCCCGGGACTAGCGGGCCCTCCTACGAGCAGTACTTC. The genes are TRBV28 and TRBJ2-7, with TRBD2 identical over 12 bases. The J segment lost 0 bases and the V segment lost 6 bases, leaving 6 bases of the junction unmatched. Germline V CDR1 and CDR2: MDHEN, SYDVKM. The CDR3 extends over 16 amino acids.

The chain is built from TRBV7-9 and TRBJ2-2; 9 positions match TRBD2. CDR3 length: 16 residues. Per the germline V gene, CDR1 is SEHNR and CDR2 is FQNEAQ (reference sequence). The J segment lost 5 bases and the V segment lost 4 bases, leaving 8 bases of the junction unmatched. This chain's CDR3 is CASSSALAGVTGELFF. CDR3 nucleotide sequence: TGTGCCAGCAGCTCGGCACTAGCGGGTGTTACCGGGGAGCTGTTTTTT.

The CDR3 DNA is TGTGCCAGCAGCTCGACAGGGGGCCTATCCACCGGGGAGCTGTTTTTT. It specifies CASSSTGGLSTGELFF. The chain couples TRBV7-3 to TRBJ2-2, with 10 bases identical to TRBD1. Germline-derived CDR1 and CDR2 are SGHTA and FQGTGA. V lost 4 bases, J lost 4 bases, and 6 bases stayed unmatched. CDR3 length: 16 residues.

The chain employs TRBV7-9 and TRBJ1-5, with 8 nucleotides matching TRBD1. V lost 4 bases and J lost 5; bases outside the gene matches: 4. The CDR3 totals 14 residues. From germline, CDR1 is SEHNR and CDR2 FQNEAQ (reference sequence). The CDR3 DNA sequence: TGTGCCAGCAGCTCAGGGGGCGATGATCAGCCCCAGCATTTT. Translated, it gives CASSSGGDDQPQHF.

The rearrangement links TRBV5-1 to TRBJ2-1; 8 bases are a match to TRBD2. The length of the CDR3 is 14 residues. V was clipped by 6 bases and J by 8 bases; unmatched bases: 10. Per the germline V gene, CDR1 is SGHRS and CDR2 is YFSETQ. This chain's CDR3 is CASTPGGAVDEQFF. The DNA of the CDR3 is TGCGCCAGCACCCCCGGGGGGGCGGTAGATGAGCAGTTCTTC.

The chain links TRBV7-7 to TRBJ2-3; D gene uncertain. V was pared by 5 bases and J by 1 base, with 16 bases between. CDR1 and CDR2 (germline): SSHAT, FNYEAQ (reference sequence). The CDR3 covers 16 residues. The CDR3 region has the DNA TGTGCCAGCAGCCGGAACAACAACCCAGGCACAGATACGCAGTATTTT. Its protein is CASSRNNNPGTDTQYF.

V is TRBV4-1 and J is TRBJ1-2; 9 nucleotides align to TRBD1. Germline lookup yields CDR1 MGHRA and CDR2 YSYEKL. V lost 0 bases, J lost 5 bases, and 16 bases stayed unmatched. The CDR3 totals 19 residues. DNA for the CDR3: TGCGCCAGCAGCCAAGAGACCGGGACAGGGAGTCTAGTCCCTTATGGCTACACCTTC. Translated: CASSQETGTGSLVPYGYTF.

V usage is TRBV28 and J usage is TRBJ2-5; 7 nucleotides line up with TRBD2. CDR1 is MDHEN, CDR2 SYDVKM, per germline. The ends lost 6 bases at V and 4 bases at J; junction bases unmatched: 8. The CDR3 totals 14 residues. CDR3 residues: CASRLGGRGETQYF. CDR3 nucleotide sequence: TGTGCCAGCAGGCTCGGGGGGAGGGGAGAGACCCAGTACTTC.

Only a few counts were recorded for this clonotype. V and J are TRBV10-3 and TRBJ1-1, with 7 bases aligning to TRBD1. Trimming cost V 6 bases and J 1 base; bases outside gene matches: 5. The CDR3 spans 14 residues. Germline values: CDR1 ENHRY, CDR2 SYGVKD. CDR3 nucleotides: TGTGCCATCAGCAGGACAGGAGAGAACACTGAAGCTTTCTTT. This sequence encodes CAISRTGENTEAFF.